This paragraph reports one TCR beta chain. Its cognate antigen is unknown. On cycle 4 day 1 and cycle 7 day 1, as well as at baseline, blood was sampled. Repertoires were generated with immunoSEQ multiplex PCR, while TCRdb's copy carries only in-frame clones and drops some. The repertoire holds some 83,000 clones, about 90% seen once, with 8.4% in the top ten. The source of the sample is a study of OX40 agonist ivuxolimab in advanced cancers. Regarding the study as a whole: No antigen was identified for the clonally expanded peripheral T cells. More expanded clones were seen, on average, in CD8+ T cells than in CD4+.

The clonotype originates from an adult with an advanced solid tumor such as melanoma, head and neck, liver or kidney cancer. The material sequenced was CD4+ or CD8+ T cells sorted from blood, taken in a trial of the OX40 agonist ivuxolimab.

The CDR3 coding sequence is TGTGCCAGCAGTCTCCCCGACAGGGGGAACTATGGCTACACCTTC. It specifies CASSLPDRGNYGYTF. The rearrangement uses TRBV28 and TRBJ1-2; 9 bases match TRBD1. Germline CDR1 is MDHEN and CDR2 is SYDVKM. The CDR3 is 15 amino acids. The J segment lost 2 bases and the V segment lost 5 bases, leaving 6 bases of the junction unmatched.